The T cell receptor beta chain under discussion was sequenced for a study of cytomegalovirus exposure and HLA in healthy donors. Study at large: Among roughly 180 million T cells, an earlier analysis found roughly 120 million unique TCR beta sequences. The study placed around 80% of its approximately 400 genotyped donors in the Caucasian-associated ancestry cluster.

General study points: Within an earlier analysis, most TCR beta V segments proved productive either about 87% or about 30% of the time.

As concerns this clone: Antigen: not known.

PCR used 60 Vbeta primers and 13 Jbeta primers. This table comes from immunoSEQ multiplex PCR, and its TCRdb copy is limited to in-frame clones, with some not included. Of roughly 110,000 clones in the sample, roughly 83% were seen once. CDR3 length: 16 residues. The germline gives CDR1 MGHDK, CDR2 SYGVNS. Trimming cost V 1 base and J 3 bases, with 15 bases left between them. The receptor comes from a woman under 30 in good health and CMV-seropositive. The specimen was PBMCs. The chain joins TRBV25-1 to TRBJ1-2; D might be TRBD1 (6 bases). In DNA, the CDR3 is TGTGCCAGCAGTGAATGGCTGACGGGGGGCCACTATGGCTACACCTTC. It yields the protein CASSEWLTGGHYGYTF.